This T cell receptor (beta chain) was recovered during a study of OX40 agonist ivuxolimab in advanced cancers. The V and J ends lost 8 bases and 7 bases respectively, with 18 bases between them. The CDR3 is 13 amino acids. CDR1 LNHDA and CDR2 SQIVND come from the germline V gene (reference sequence). The protocol was immunoSEQ multiplex PCR, while the TCRdb copy is restricted to in-frame clones and leaves out a portion. The sample contains approximately 18,000 clones, under 90% of which appear only once. The input for sequencing was CD4+ or CD8+ T cells sorted from blood, taken in a trial of the OX40 agonist ivuxolimab. J is TRBJ2-7 and V is TRBV19; D is possibly TRBD1 or TRBD2 (5 bases each). The clonotype originates from an adult with an advanced solid tumor such as melanoma, head and neck, liver or kidney cancer. CDR3 nucleotides: TGTGCCAGTCGTAGAGGGGAAGGGTGGGAGCAGTACTTC. Translating gives CASRRGEGWEQYF.